This T cell receptor (beta chain) was captured by sequencing in a study of blood T cell repertoires in COVID-19. Study-level background: Acute and convalescent COVID-19 specimens originated in the United States, Italy and Spain.

The repertoire was sequenced with immunoSEQ multiplex PCR; TCRdb's copy has only in-frame clones and lacks some. The table includes about 240,000 clones, about four fifths detected once. V was clipped by 4 bases and J by 2 bases, with 14 bases between them. The CDR3 runs to 15 residues. From germline, CDR1 is MNHEY and CDR2 SVGAGI. The V and J genes are TRBV6-5 and TRBJ1-1, with a tentative D call TRBD1 (5 bases). Source material: peripheral blood. The sequence was collected from a woman in her late teens or twenties with acute or convalescent COVID-19. CDR3 in DNA: TGTGCCAGCAGTTGGGCCGGGGGGACCAACACTGAAGCTTTCTTT. Amino acid sequence: CASSWAGGTNTEAFF.